This T cell receptor beta chain originates from a study of metastatic and nonmetastatic thyroid tumors. About the research overall: For malignant and benign thyroid patients, tumor or nodule tissue and blood were the sources whose repertoires were compared.

Study-level findings and limits: It was reported that TCR beta diversity was significantly higher in malignant thyroid tumors than benign nodules, in blood and tumor.

With 0 bases removed from V and 9 bases from J, the gap between germline ends came to 12 bases. Germline V gives CDR1 SGHAT, CDR2 FQNNGV. The CDR3 has 13 residues. Thyroid surgery was preceded by no treatment in any patient. Note on this clone: Its antigen is not known.

TCRdb re-called the PCR reads via MiXCR. The sample contains about 23,000 clones, around 20% of which appear only once. The sample consisted of blood. This clonotype was sampled from a female donor with papillary thyroid cancer or a benign thyroid nodule (not recorded which). Some clones in this sample may be carry-over from other donors' samples. This chain joins TRBV11-2 and TRBJ2-7; D is uncertain. CDR3 sequence: CASSLEARLRQYF. CDR3 DNA sequence: TGTGCCAGCAGCTTAGAGGCGCGGCTTAGGCAGTACTTC.